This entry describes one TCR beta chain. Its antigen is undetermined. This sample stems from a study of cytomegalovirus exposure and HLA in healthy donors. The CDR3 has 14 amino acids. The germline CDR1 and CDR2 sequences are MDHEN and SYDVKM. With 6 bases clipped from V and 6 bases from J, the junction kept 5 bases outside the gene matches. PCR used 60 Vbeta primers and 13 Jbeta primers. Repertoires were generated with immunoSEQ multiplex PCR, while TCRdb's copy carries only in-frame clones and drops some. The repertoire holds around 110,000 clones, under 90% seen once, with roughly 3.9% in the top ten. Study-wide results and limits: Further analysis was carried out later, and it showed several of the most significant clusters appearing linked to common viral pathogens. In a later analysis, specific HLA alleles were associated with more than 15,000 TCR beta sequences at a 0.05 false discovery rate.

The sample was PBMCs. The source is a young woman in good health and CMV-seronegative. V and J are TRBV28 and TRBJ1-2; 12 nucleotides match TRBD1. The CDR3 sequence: CASRGQGAHHGYTF. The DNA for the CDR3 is TGTGCCAGCAGGGGACAGGGGGCGCATCATGGCTACACCTTC.